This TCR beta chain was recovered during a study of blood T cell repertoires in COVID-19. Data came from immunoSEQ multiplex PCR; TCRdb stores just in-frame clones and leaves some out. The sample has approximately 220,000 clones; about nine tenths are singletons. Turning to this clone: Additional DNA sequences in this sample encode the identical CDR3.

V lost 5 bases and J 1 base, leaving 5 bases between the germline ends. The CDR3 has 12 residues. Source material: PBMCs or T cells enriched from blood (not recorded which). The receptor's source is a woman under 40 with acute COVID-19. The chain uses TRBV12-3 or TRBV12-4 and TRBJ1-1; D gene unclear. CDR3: CASSPGNTEAFF. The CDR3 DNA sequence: TGTGCCAGCAGTCCCGGGAACACTGAAGCTTTCTTT.